This TCR beta chain stems from a study of CD8+ T cells in alopecia areata. Looking at the study overall: Treated patients took oral tofacitinib at 5 to 10 mg twice daily.

Findings and caveats of the study: Although TCR sharing was seen in mice, sharing across patients was less clear, possibly for HLA-related reasons. Especially in alopecia totalis/universalis, lesional scalp showed greater clonality than normal scalp did.

Trimming left V 5 bases short and J 2 bases short, with 13 bases between. The germline V gene encodes CDR1 SGDLS and CDR2 YYNGEE. CDR3 size: 14 residues. Of note for this clone: The antigen is not known.

Sequencing used cDNA as its template, made by extracting RNA and reverse transcribing it. This table comes from immunoSEQ multiplex PCR, and its TCRdb copy is limited to in-frame clones, with some not included. Counted here are 220,000 or so clones, roughly 57% occurring once; the ten biggest clones make up around 0.44%. The material sequenced was CD4+ T cells sorted from blood, taken at week 0. The receptor's source is a human donor with alopecia areata. The chain couples TRBV9 to TRBJ1-1; D unclear. CDR3 nucleotides: TGTGCCAGCAGACCCGATGGGATAAACACTGAAGCTTTCTTT. Its translation is CASRPDGINTEAFF.